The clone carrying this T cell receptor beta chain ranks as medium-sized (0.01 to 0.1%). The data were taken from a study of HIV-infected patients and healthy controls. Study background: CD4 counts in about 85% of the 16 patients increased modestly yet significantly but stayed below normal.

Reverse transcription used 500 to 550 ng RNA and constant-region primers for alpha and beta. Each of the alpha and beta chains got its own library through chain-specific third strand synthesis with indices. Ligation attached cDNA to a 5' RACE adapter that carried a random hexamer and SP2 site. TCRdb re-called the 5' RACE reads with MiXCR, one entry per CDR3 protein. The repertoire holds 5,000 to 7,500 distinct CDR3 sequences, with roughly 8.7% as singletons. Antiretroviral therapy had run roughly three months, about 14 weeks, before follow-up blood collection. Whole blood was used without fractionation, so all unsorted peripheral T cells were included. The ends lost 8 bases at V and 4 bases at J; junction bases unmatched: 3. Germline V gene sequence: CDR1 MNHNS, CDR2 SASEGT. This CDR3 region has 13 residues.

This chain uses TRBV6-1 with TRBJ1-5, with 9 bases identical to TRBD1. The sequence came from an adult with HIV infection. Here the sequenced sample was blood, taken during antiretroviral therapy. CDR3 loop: CASLGTGNQPQHF. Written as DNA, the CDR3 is TGTGCCAGCTTGGGGACAGGGAATCAGCCCCAGCATTTT.